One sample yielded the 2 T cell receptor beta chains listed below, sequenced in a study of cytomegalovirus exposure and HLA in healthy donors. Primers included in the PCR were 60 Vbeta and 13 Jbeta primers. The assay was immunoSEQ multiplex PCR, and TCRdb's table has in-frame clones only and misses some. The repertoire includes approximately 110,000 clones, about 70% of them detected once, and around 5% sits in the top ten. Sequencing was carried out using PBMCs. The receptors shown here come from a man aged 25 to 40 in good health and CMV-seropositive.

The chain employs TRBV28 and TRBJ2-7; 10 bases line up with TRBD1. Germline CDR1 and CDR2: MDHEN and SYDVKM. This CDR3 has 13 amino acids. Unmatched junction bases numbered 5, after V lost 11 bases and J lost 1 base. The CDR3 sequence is CAGQGGASYEQYF. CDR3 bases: TGTGCCGGACAGGGGGGCGCGTCCTACGAGCAGTACTTC.

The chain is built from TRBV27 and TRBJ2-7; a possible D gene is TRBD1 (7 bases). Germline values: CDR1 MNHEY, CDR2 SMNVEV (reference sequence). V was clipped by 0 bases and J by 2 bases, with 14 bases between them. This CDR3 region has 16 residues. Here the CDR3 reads CASSLSTGSGAYEQYF. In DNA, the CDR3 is TGTGCCAGCAGTTTATCGACAGGGTCGGGGGCCTACGAGCAGTACTTC.